The clone carrying this T cell receptor (beta chain) was recorded at least ten times. This entry belongs to a study of T cells in Graves' hyperthyroidism and ophthalmopathy. Across 18 months, stable Graves' hyperthyroidism was marked by no progression to ophthalmopathy. The CDR3 extends over 13 amino acids. Trimming took off 6 bases at V and 4 bases at J, with 12 bases between the two ends. Amplified TCR beta CDR3 regions came from RNA transcripts. The HTBI primer set served for first-round RT-PCR of the TCR CDR3. MiXCR was run by TCRdb on the multiplex PCR reads, yielding one entry per CDR3 protein. The sample yields around 420,000 distinct CDR3 sequences, 15% to 17% seen once.

The clonotype originates from a woman aged 18-30 years with Graves' hyperthyroidism. Sequences were obtained from blood. The V call is TRBV12-3 or TRBV12-4, the J call TRBJ1-2, with D possibly matching TRBD1 (6 bases). The CDR3 DNA reads TGTGCCAGCAGCCCCCCCAGGGGCTATGGCTACACCTTC. It codes for CASSPPRGYGYTF.